The source of this TCR beta chain is a study of blood T cell repertoires in COVID-19. V lost 3 bases, J lost 0 bases, and 3 bases lay in between. From germline, CDR1 is ENHRY and CDR2 SYGVKD. The CDR3 runs 13 residues. The repertoire was sequenced with immunoSEQ multiplex PCR; TCRdb's copy has only in-frame clones and lacks some. Among 150,000 to 200,000 clones, roughly 80% were seen once, and the ten largest hold 5.6%. This sequence joins TRBV10-3 and TRBJ1-5; D is unresolved. This TCR was sampled from a woman aged 40 to 55 with acute COVID-19. The specimen was PBMCs or T cells enriched from blood (not recorded which). CDR3 in amino acids: CAISDGSNQPQHF. The CDR3 nucleotides read TGTGCCATCAGTGACGGTAGCAATCAGCCCCAGCATTTT.